Given below is one T cell receptor beta chain in context. Its antigen is still unknown. Doses given second, at about 4 or about 12 weeks, were pooled. V lost 2 bases to trimming and J lost 0 bases, with 12 bases between them. Per germline, CDR1 GTSNPN and CDR2 SVGIG (reference sequence). The CDR3 is 15 residues long. The data were taken from a study of T cell responses to AZD1222 COVID-19 vaccine. Broader study findings: No repertoire was sampled before or during the peak T cell response, only after it. CD4 TCRs associated with vaccination spanned spike, dominating at 160-218 and 743-854. Most donors were white British, females outnumbered males, and clonal diversity was possibly underestimated.

Produced via immunoSEQ multiplex PCR; TCRdb's table is partial and in-frame only. The sample has 90,000 to 120,000 clones; about 90% are singletons. This specimen consisted of peripheral blood, obtained 28 days after the second AZD1222 dose. The receptor's source is an adult who received the AZD1222 COVID-19 vaccine. V is TRBV30 and J is TRBJ2-3; D is uncertain. CDR3: CAWSTRRTSTDTQYF. For the CDR3, the DNA is TGTGCCTGGAGTACCCGGAGAACTAGCACAGATACGCAGTATTTT.